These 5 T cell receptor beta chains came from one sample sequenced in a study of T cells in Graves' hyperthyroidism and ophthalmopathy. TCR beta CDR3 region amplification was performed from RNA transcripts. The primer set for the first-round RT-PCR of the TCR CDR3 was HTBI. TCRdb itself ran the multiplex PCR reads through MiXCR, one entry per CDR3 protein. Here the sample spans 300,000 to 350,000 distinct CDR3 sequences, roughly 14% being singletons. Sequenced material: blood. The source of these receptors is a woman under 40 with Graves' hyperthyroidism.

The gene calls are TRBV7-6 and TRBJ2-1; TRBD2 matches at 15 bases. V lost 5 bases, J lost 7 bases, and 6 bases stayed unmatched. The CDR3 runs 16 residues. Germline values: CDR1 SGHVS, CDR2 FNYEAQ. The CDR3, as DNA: TGTGCCAGCAGCCGGACTAGCGGGAGGGCCGAAAATGAGCAGTTCTTC. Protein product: CASSRTSGRAENEQFF.

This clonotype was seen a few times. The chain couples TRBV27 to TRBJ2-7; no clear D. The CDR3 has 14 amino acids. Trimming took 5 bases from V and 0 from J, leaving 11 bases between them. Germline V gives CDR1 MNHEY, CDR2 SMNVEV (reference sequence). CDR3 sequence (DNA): TGTGCCAGCAGTACCGGCATTTACTCCTACGAGCAGTACTTC. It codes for CASSTGIYSYEQYF.

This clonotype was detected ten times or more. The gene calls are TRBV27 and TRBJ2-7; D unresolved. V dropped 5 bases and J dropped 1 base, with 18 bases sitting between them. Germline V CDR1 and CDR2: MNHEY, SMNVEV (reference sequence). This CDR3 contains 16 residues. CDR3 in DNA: TGTGCCAGCAGTCCCTCGGTGGGTCTTCGGTCCTACGAGCAGTACTTC. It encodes CASSPSVGLRSYEQYF.

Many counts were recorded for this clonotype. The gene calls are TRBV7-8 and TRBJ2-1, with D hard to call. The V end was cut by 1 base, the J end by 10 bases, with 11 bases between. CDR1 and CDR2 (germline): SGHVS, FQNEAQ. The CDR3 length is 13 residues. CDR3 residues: CASSLEVGREQFF. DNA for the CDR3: TGTGCCAGCAGCTTAGAAGTCGGACGAGAGCAGTTCTTC.

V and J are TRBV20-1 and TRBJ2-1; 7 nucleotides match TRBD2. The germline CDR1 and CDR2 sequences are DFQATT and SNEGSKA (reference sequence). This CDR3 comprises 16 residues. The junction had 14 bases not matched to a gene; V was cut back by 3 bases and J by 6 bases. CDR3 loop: CSASDALADPSNEQFF. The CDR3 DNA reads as TGCAGTGCTAGCGACGCTCTAGCGGACCCCTCCAATGAGCAGTTCTTC.